The present T cell receptor beta chain was sequenced within a study of blood T cell repertoires in COVID-19. Looking at the study overall: PBMCs, B-cell-depleted T cells, or T cells were the source of the cDNA or gDNA that made up the material.

In the authors' workflow: Amplifying reference gene primers gave estimates of nucleated cell counts. Profiled with immunoSEQ multiplex PCR; TCRdb holds only in-frame clones, not every one. D and trimming come from the DNA, and the V and J calls and clone size come from that table. The sample holds roughly 150,000 clones, around 83% seen once. Seattle cases were enrolled at active infection and followed longitudinally. Germline V gene sequence: CDR1 SGHRS, CDR2 YFSETQ. V was clipped by 4 bases and J by 2 bases, with 18 bases between them. There are 16 residues in the CDR3. The TCR sequence derives from a woman aged 60-70 years with COVID-19, enrolled during active disease. The rearrangement joins TRBV5-1 to TRBJ2-5; a possible D gene is TRBD2 (7 bases). Sequenced: peripheral blood. CDR3 DNA: TGCGCCAGCAGCCTGCGGGGGCCTTCCTTTCAAGAGACCCAGTACTTC. Its protein product is CASSLRGPSFQETQYF.